This T cell receptor (beta chain) was found in a study of T cell responses to AZD1222 COVID-19 vaccine. Germline V lookup: CDR1 SGHNT, CDR2 YENEEA. The CDR3 consists of 16 residues. V lost 4 bases, J lost 5 bases, and 10 bases stayed unmatched. Sequenced by immunoSEQ multiplex PCR; TCRdb stores in-frame clones only, minus some. This sample has approximately 85,000 clones, with 70% to 90% found just once. Sequencing was performed on peripheral blood, taken on day 0 of AZD1222 vaccination. V is TRBV11-3 and J is TRBJ2-1; 8 nucleotides match TRBD2. The TCR comes from an adult in good health. The CDR3, as DNA: TGTGCCAGCAGCTCCTTAGCGGGATTAATCAACAATGAGCAGTTCTTC. It translates to CASSSLAGLINNEQFF.